This record covers a single T cell receptor beta chain. The antigen remains unidentified. Produced via immunoSEQ multiplex PCR; TCRdb's table is partial and in-frame only. The table has approximately 270,000 clones, roughly 90% seen once. This record comes from a study of cytomegalovirus exposure and HLA in healthy donors. Study results and caveats: It was reported that the classifier diagnosed cytomegalovirus status with high specificity and sensitivity in both the original and validation cohorts. Rarity held for most TCR sequences, but there were some public TCRs that occurred in many donors. The study put 150 to 200 TCR beta chains on its list as cytomegalovirus-associated. CMV antigen specificity of a few CMV-associated chains was confirmed in vitro.

Germline-derived CDR1 and CDR2 are MNHEY and SVGAGI. The CDR3 consists of 13 residues. Trimming at V came to 10 bases and at J to 2 bases, leaving 6 bases not matched to a gene. The sequence was collected from a woman aged 18 to 35 in good health and CMV-seronegative. The sample comprised PBMCs. The rearrangement joins TRBV6-5 to TRBJ2-7, with 9 bases identical to TRBD1. CDR3 region: CATKGQGTYEQYF. The CDR3 DNA reads as TGTGCCACCAAGGGACAGGGAACCTACGAGCAGTACTTC.